The source of this T cell receptor beta chain is a study of cytomegalovirus exposure and HLA in healthy donors. Whole-study results and caveats: It was reported in a later analysis that an Asian-associated ancestry cluster showed fewer N-insertions than the roughly 620-donor mean. The classifier was said to identify cytomegalovirus status with high specificity and sensitivity. Later analysis identified several of the most significant clusters that appeared linked to common viral pathogens.

Points on this clone: What it binds is not known.

Each donor was nominally healthy when sampled (though unrecorded immune exposures were likely). Primers for the PCR totalled 60 Vbeta and 13 Jbeta. Produced via immunoSEQ multiplex PCR; TCRdb's table is partial and in-frame only. Of roughly 130,000 clones listed, less than 85% are singletons. Sequenced: PBMCs. This sequence originates from a man aged 35-49 years in good health and CMV-seronegative.

In DNA, the CDR3 is TGTGCCAGCAGCTTAGTGGGGGCCGAGCAGTACTTC. Protein: CASSLVGAEQYF. The genes are TRBV11-3 and TRBJ2-7, with D possibly being TRBD1 (6 bases). This CDR3 has 12 amino acids. CDR1 and CDR2 (germline): SGHNT, YENEEA. Trimming left V 1 base short and J 6 bases short, with 7 bases between.